The 25 T cell receptor beta chains below were found in one sample sequenced in a study of control samples from healthy donors and cancer patients. The table came from immunoSEQ multiplex PCR; TCRdb's copy has only in-frame clones and leaves some out. The table has some 200,000 clones, about nine tenths seen once; the top ten hold 1.5%. The sample consisted of blood. These receptors originate from a woman between 25 and 40 years old in good health.

The genes are TRBV4-1 and TRBJ1-4; TRBD1 matches at 7 bases. Germline-derived CDR1 and CDR2 are MGHRA and YSYEKL. The CDR3 loop spans 15 amino acids. Unmatched junction bases numbered 7, after V lost 5 bases and J lost 4 bases. The CDR3 loop is CASSLQTGFNEKLFF. CDR3 in DNA: TGCGCCAGCAGCTTGCAGACAGGGTTTAATGAAAAACTGTTTTTT.

This clone occurred once. The sample contains more than one DNA sequence encoding this CDR3. V gene TRBV7-7 combines with J gene TRBJ2-5, with TRBD1 identical over 8 bases. Looked up from germline, CDR1 is SSHAT and CDR2 is FNYEAQ (reference sequence). J was trimmed by 2 bases and V by 6 bases; bases with no gene match: 2. The CDR3 totals 13 residues. The CDR3 loop is CASSRDRQETQYF. CDR3 sequence (DNA): TGTGCCAGCAGTCGGGACAGGCAAGAGACCCAGTACTTC.

CDR3 amino acids: CASRDRGRGETQYF. DNA of the CDR3: TGTGCCAGCCGGGACAGGGGGCGTGGGGAGACCCAGTACTTC. V is TRBV27 and J is TRBJ2-5; the match to TRBD1 covers 12 bases. Germline V lookup: CDR1 MNHEY, CDR2 SMNVEV (reference sequence). V lost 8 bases to trimming and J lost 5 bases; unmatched junction nucleotides: 6. CDR3 size: 14 residues.

This clone has only one observation. The rearrangement uses TRBV28 and TRBJ1-5; maybe TRBD1 (6 bases). Trimming left V 5 bases short and J 9 bases short, with 14 bases between. Per germline, CDR1 MDHEN and CDR2 SYDVKM. The CDR3 has 13 residues. DNA of the CDR3: TGTGCCAGCAGTACACAGGGTTTTTCGCCCCAGCATTTT. Translated, it gives CASSTQGFSPQHF.

The genes are TRBV5-1 and TRBJ1-4; 9 bases match TRBD1. This CDR3 is built from 15 residues. Germline values: CDR1 SGHRS, CDR2 YFSETQ. V shed 0 bases, J shed 7 bases, and the junction held 4 bases outside the gene matches. The chain's CDR3 is CASSLGGQGAEKLFF. In DNA form, the CDR3 reads TGCGCCAGCAGCTTGGGGGGACAGGGTGCTGAAAAACTGTTTTTT. The variable domain in full, completed from reference TRBV5-1 and TRBJ1-4, reads KAGVTQTPRYLIKTRGQQVTLSCSPISGHRSVSWYQQTPGQGLQFLFEYFSETQRNKGNFPGRFSGRQFSNSRSEMNVSTLELGDSALYLCASSLGGQGAEKLFFGSGTQLSVL.

The chain employs TRBV7-2 and TRBJ2-7; D is possibly TRBD1 (8 bases). From germline, CDR1 is SGHTA and CDR2 FQGNSA. CDR3 length: 16 residues. Trimming removed 5 bases from V and 4 bases from J, with 21 bases in between. The chain's CDR3 is CASSEQGGVPYYEQYF. CDR3 bases: TGTGCCAGCAGCGAACAGGGGGGGGTCCCCTATTACGAGCAGTACTTC.

Notes on this clone: This sample includes further DNA sequences coding for the same CDR3. The chain is built from TRBV28 and TRBJ2-7; 7 nucleotides agree with TRBD2. Germline V gene lookup returns CDR1 MDHEN and CDR2 SYDVKM. Trimming cost V 3 bases and J 0 bases; bases outside gene matches: 2. The CDR3 is 14 residues long. As DNA, the CDR3 is TGTGCCAGCAGTTTGGGAGGGAGCTCCTACGAGCAGTACTTC. Protein sequence: CASSLGGSSYEQYF.

V usage is TRBV10-3 and J usage is TRBJ1-5; 8 bases agree with TRBD1. J gave up 7 bases and V 4 bases, and 9 bases lay outside the gene matches. The CDR3 length is 15 residues. Germline CDR1 is ENHRY and CDR2 is SYGVKD. The CDR3 DNA reads as TGTGCCATCAGTGGGGCCGACAGGGGAGTCCAGCCCCAGCATTTT. This encodes CAISGADRGVQPQHF.

This chain links TRBV5-6 with TRBJ1-3; possible D gene TRBD1, 5 bases. The V end was cut by 2 bases, the J end by 0 bases, with 15 bases between. Per germline, CDR1 SGHDT and CDR2 YYEEEE. The length of the CDR3 is 17 residues. The CDR3, as DNA: TGTGCCAGCAGCTTTATGTCAGGGTCGCCCTCTGGAAACACCATATATTTT. Its protein product is CASSFMSGSPSGNTIYF. Full variable domain (rest looked up from reference TRBV5-6 and TRBJ1-3): DAGVTQSPTHLIKTRGQQVTLRCSPKSGHDTVSWYQQALGQGPQFIFQYYEEEERQRGNFPDRFSGHQFPNYSSELNVNALLLGDSALYLCASSFMSGSPSGNTIYFGEGSWLTVV.

This clone was detected only a few times. The chain uses TRBV2 and TRBJ1-5, with 10 bases that match TRBD1. CDR1 is SNHLY and CDR2 is FYNNEI in the germline V gene. The CDR3 is 15 amino acids. The V gene end was trimmed by 5 bases and the J gene end by 2 bases; junction bases not matched to a gene: 3. The CDR3, as DNA: TGTGCCAGCAGTACCGGGACAGGGGGCAATCAGCCCCAGCATTTT. This codes for CASSTGTGGNQPQHF.

The J gene is TRBJ2-3, the V gene TRBV5-1, with 11 bases fitting TRBD2. V gave up 1 base and J gave up 2 bases; unmatched junction bases: 3. The germline V gene encodes CDR1 SGHRS and CDR2 YFSETQ. This CDR3 region has 16 residues. The CDR3 spells CASSLLAGGATDTQYF. Here the CDR3 DNA reads TGCGCCAGCAGCTTGCTAGCGGGAGGAGCCACAGATACGCAGTATTTT.

The chain couples TRBV4-2 to TRBJ2-1, with 9 bases identical to TRBD2. The germline V gene encodes CDR1 LGHNA and CDR2 YNFKEQ. V trimming: 0 bases; J trimming: 2 bases; junction bases outside the gene matches: 2. The CDR3 runs 16 residues. The CDR3 DNA reads TGTGCCAGCAGCCAAGAAAGCGGGGGGCCCTACAATGAGCAGTTCTTC. Translated, it gives CASSQESGGPYNEQFF.

V usage is TRBV2 and J usage is TRBJ1-5, with D perhaps matching TRBD1 (6 bases). The germline CDR1 and CDR2 sequences are SNHLY and FYNNEI. This CDR3 region has 14 residues. Trimming stripped 6 bases from V and 0 bases from J, with 9 bases between. The CDR3 bases are TGTGCCAGCAGCGACAGGAATAGCAATCAGCCCCAGCATTTT. Amino acid sequence: CASSDRNSNQPQHF.

Only a few counts were recorded for this clone. This CDR3 is also generated by other DNA sequences in the sample. V and J are TRBV6-6 and TRBJ2-7, with 11 positions matching TRBD2. The CDR3 consists of 15 residues. Unmatched junction bases numbered 4, after V lost 6 bases and J lost 0 bases. Germline lookup yields CDR1 MNHNY and CDR2 SVGAGI (reference sequence). CDR3: CASSPSGRSSYEQYF. The CDR3 bases are TGTGCCAGCAGCCCTAGCGGGAGGAGCTCCTACGAGCAGTACTTC.

This CDR3 reads CASSFRQGSYEQYF. Written as DNA, the CDR3 is TGTGCCAGCAGTTTTAGACAGGGCTCCTACGAGCAGTACTTC. The rearrangement joins TRBV6-5 to TRBJ2-7; 7 nucleotides agree with TRBD1. Germline values: CDR1 MNHEY, CDR2 SVGAGI. V was pared by 4 bases and J by 0 bases, with 3 bases of the junction left unmatched. CDR3 length: 14 amino acids.

The rearrangement joins TRBV3-1 (or the pseudogene TRBV3-2) to TRBJ2-7; D not certain. The ends were cut back, 3 bases at V and 3 bases at J, with 9 bases in the middle. Germline V gene data show CDR1 as LGHDT and CDR2 as YNNKEL (reference sequence). The CDR3 contains 13 residues. Here the CDR3 DNA reads TGTGCCAGCAGCCATCCAGGCCGCTACGAGCAGTACTTC. This sequence encodes CASSHPGRYEQYF.

The chain is built from TRBV7-2 and TRBJ2-7, with 8 positions matching TRBD2. The germline V gene encodes CDR1 SGHTA and CDR2 FQGNSA. The CDR3 consists of 15 residues. Germline trimming cut 1 base from V and 0 bases from J; bases unmatched to any gene: 2. In nucleotides, the CDR3 is TGTGCCAGCAGCTTAGGCAGCGGGAGCTCCTACGAGCAGTACTTC. Translated: CASSLGSGSSYEQYF.

The chain links TRBV27 to TRBJ2-7; 7 positions agree with TRBD1. CDR1 and CDR2 from the germline V gene are MNHEY and SMNVEV (reference sequence). V was pared by 5 bases and J by 3 bases, with 4 bases of the junction left unmatched. There are 13 residues in the CDR3. The CDR3 loop is CASSPGQLYEQYF. CDR3 nucleotides: TGTGCCAGCAGTCCGGGACAGCTCTACGAGCAGTACTTC.

The chain couples TRBV7-9 to TRBJ1-1; no reliable D call. Deletions cut 6 bases from V and 5 bases from J, with 10 bases between. There are 12 residues in the CDR3. Germline assignment: CDR1 SEHNR and CDR2 FQNEAQ (reference sequence). Here the CDR3 DNA reads TGTGCCAGCAGACCCGGGGAAACTGAAGCTTTCTTT. Translated, it gives CASRPGETEAFF.

The rearrangement uses TRBV27 and TRBJ2-7, with TRBD2 matching 9 bases. Looked up from germline, CDR1 is MNHEY and CDR2 is SMNVEV (reference sequence). The CDR3 is made up of 14 amino acids. Trimming at V came to 2 bases and at J to 2 bases, leaving 1 base not matched to a gene. This chain's CDR3 is CASSLASGTYEQYF. For the CDR3, the DNA is TGTGCCAGCAGTTTAGCTAGCGGGACCTACGAGCAGTACTTC.

The chain has TRBV3-1 (or the pseudogene TRBV3-2) and TRBJ2-7; 9 nucleotides match TRBD1. With V trimmed by 4 bases and J by 4 bases, 5 bases remained unmatched. There are 14 residues in the CDR3. Germline CDR1 is LGHDT and CDR2 is YNNKEL (reference sequence). CDR3 in amino acids: CASSPRDRVYEQYF. The CDR3 DNA sequence: TGTGCCAGCAGCCCCCGGGACAGGGTTTACGAGCAGTACTTC.

V usage is TRBV11-2 and J usage is TRBJ1-6, with TRBD1 matching over 10 bases. In germline, CDR1 is SGHAT, CDR2 FQNNGV. With 7 bases clipped from V and 9 bases from J, the junction kept 12 bases outside the gene matches. The CDR3 has 16 residues. Here the CDR3 reads CASNAGDRGNGSPLHF. In DNA, the CDR3 is TGTGCCAGCAACGCTGGGGACAGGGGTAATGGTTCACCCCTCCACTTT.

V gene TRBV6-5 combines with J gene TRBJ2-7; 10 bases are a match to TRBD1. CDR3 size: 13 residues. With V trimmed by 6 bases and J by 5 bases, 4 bases remained unmatched. In germline, CDR1 is MNHEY, CDR2 SVGAGI. The DNA of the CDR3 is TGTGCCAGCAGCCGGGACAGGGGCGACGAGCAGTACTTC. Protein sequence: CASSRDRGDEQYF.

The chain uses TRBV28 and TRBJ1-2, with D possibly being TRBD1 (5 bases). From germline, CDR1 is MDHEN and CDR2 SYDVKM. There are 13 residues in the CDR3. With 1 base removed from V and 5 bases from J, the gap between germline ends came to 8 bases. CDR3 residues: CASSLSGSYGYTF. CDR3 nucleotide sequence: TGTGCCAGCAGTTTATCAGGGTCTTATGGCTACACCTTC.

A few counts support this clone. The CDR3 nucleotides are TGTGCCAGCAGTTATCGGGGACAGGGGATATATGGCTACACCTTC. Amino acid sequence: CASSYRGQGIYGYTF. The chain uses TRBV6-9 and TRBJ1-2; 10 bases are shared with TRBD1. V was pared by 2 bases and J by 5 bases, with 5 bases of the junction left unmatched. Germline V CDR1 and CDR2: MNHGY, SVAAGI. The CDR3 length is 15 residues.